Given below is one T cell receptor (beta chain) in context. This sample stems from a study of Graves' ophthalmopathy and Graves' hyperthyroidism. Germline V gene lookup returns CDR1 KGHDR and CDR2 SFDVKD. CDR3 length: 16 residues. Unmatched junction bases numbered 11, after V lost 6 bases and J lost 4 bases. Amplification of the TCR beta CDR3 regions used RNA transcripts (as template). Second-round multiplex PCR came after first-round RT-PCR with HTBI primers. TCRdb independently ran MiXCR on the multiplex PCR reads; one entry per CDR3 protein. Of about 740,000 distinct CDR3 sequences detected, 40% appear once; the ten largest clones hold 35% to 55%.

The sample comprised peripheral blood. The V gene is TRBV24-1, the J gene TRBJ1-5; 7 bases are shared with TRBD1. The origin of this receptor is an adult man with Graves' ophthalmopathy. CDR3 nucleotides: TGTGCCACCAGTACCTCTTTCGGGACAGTAAATCAGCCCCAGCATTTT. As protein: CATSTSFGTVNQPQHF.